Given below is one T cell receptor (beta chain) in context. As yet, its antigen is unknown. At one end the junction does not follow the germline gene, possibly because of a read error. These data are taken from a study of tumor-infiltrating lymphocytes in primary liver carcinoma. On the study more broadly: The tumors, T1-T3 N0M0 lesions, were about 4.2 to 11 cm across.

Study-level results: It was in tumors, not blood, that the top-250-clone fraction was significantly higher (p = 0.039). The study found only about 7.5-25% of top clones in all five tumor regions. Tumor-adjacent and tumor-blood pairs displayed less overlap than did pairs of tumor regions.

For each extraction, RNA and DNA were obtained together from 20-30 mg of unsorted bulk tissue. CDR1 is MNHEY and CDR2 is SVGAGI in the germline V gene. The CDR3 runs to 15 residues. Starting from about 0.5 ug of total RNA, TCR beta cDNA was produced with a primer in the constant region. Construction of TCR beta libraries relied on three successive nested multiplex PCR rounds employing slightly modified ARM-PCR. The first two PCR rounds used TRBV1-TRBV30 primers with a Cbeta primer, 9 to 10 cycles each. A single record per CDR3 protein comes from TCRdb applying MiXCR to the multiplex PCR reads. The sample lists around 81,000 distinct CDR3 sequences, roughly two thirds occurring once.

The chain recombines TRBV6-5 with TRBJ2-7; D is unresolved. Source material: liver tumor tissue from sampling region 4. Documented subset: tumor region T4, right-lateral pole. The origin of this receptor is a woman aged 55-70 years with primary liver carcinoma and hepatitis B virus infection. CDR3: CASSYSIACFYEQYF. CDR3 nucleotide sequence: TGTGCCAGCAGCTACTCGATAGCCTGCTTCTACGAGCAGTACTTC.